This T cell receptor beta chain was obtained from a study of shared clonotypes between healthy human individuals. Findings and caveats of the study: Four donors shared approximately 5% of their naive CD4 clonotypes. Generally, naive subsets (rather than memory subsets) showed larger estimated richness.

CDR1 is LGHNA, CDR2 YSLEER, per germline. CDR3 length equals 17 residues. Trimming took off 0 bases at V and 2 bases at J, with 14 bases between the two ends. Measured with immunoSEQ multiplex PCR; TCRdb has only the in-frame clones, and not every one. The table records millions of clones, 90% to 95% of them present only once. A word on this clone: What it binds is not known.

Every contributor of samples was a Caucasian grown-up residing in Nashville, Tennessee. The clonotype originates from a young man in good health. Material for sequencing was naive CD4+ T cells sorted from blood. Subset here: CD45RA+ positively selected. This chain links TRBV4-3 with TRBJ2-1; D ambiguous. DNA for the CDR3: TGCGCCAGCAGCCAAGAACGGCCAGAAGGTCCCTACAATGAGCAGTTCTTC. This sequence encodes CASSQERPEGPYNEQFF.